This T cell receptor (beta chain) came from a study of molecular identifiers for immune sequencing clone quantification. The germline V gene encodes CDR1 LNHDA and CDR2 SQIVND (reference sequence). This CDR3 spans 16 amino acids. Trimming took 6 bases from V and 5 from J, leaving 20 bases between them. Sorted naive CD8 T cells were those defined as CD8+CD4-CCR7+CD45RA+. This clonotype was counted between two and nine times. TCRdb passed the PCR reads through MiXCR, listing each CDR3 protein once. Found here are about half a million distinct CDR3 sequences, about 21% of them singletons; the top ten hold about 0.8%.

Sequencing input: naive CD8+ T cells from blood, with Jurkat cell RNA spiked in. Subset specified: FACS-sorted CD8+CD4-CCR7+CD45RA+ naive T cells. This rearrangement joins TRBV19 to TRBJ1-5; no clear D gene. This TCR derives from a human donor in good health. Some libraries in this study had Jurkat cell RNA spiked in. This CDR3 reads CASSKDFPDRDQPQHF. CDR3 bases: TGTGCCAGTAGCAAGGATTTCCCGGACCGGGATCAGCCCCAGCATTTT. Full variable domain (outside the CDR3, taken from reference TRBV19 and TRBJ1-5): DGGITQSPKYLFRKEGQNVTLSCEQNLNHDAMYWYRQDPGQGLRLIYYSQIVNDFQKGDIAEGYSVSREKKESFPLTVTSAQKNPTAFYLCASSKDFPDRDQPQHFGDGTRLSIL.